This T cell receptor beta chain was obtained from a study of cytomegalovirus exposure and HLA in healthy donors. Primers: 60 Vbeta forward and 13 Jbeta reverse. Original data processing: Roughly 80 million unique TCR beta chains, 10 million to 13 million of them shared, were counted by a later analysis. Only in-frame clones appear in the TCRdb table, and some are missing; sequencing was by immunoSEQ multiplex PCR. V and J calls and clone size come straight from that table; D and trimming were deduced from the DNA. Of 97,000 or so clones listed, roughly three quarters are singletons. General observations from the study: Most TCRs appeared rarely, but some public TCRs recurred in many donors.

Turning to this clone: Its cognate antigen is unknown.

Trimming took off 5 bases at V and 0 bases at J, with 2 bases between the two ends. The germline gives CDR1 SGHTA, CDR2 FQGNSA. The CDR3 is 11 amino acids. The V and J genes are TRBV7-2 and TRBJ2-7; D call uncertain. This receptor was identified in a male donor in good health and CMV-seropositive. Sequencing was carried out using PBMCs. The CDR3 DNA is TGTGCCAGCAGCCTCTCCTACGAGCAGTACTTC. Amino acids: CASSLSYEQYF.